This T cell receptor (beta chain) was found in a study of T-cell reconstitution after alpha-beta-depleted transplantation in children. TCRbeta library construction was performed incorporating unique molecular identifiers. MiXCR was run by TCRdb on the PCR reads, yielding one entry per CDR3 protein. The data hold 70,000 to 95,000 distinct CDR3 sequences, with 12% observed a single time. This clonotype came up many times. The length of the CDR3 is 13 residues. Trimming pared 10 bases from V and 0 bases from J, leaving 12 bases between. The V gene's germline CDR1 is ENHRY and CDR2 SYGVKD. The specimen was PBMCs from the stem cell graft donor, collected from the stem cell graft. V gene TRBV10-3 combines with J gene TRBJ1-1; D is possibly TRBD1 (5 bases). This receptor was taken from a human donor who donated a stem cell graft to a child with inherited bone marrow failure. The CDR3 DNA sequence: TGTGCCAGTCGTCAGGGAATGAACACTGAAGCTTTCTTT. Translation: CASRQGMNTEAFF.